The rows below give T cell receptor beta chains drawn from one sample of a study of blood T cell repertoires in COVID-19. Measured with immunoSEQ multiplex PCR; TCRdb has only the in-frame clones, and not every one. The data show 210,000 or so clones, around 84% seen once. Sequenced material: peripheral blood. The receptors originated from a woman of 80 years or more with active or convalescent COVID-19. Each CDR3 is given with its conserved first and last residue. The D gene is left open where the match is weak. Only some rows state a clone size, as once, few, many or a class for expanded clones.

V: TRBV3-1/TRBV3-2
J: TRBJ1-2
size: once
D: NA
CDR3: CASSQDHGYGYTF
DNA: TGTGCCAGCAGCCAAGATCACGGCTATGGCTACACCTTC

V: TRBV29-1
J: TRBJ2-1
size: NA
D: TRBD2
CDR3: CSARFGGRNEQFF
DNA: TGCAGCGCCCGTTTTGGCGGGAGGAATGAGCAGTTCTTC

V: TRBV18
J: TRBJ2-1
size: NA
D: TRBD2
CDR3: CASSLNLGLVGNEQFF
DNA: TGTGCCAGCTCACTGAACTTAGGACTAGTGGGCAATGAGCAGTTCTTC

V: TRBV24-1
J: TRBJ2-3
size: NA
D: NA
CDR3: CATSDRTASTDTQYF
DNA: TGTGCCACCAGTGATAGGACAGCTAGCACAGATACGCAGTATTTT

V: TRBV19
J: TRBJ1-6
size: NA
D: NA
CDR3: CASSPQGSSYNSPLHF
DNA: TGTGCCAGTAGTCCCCAGGGGAGCTCCTATAATTCACCCCTCCACTTT

V: TRBV30
J: TRBJ2-7
size: few
D: TRBD2
CDR3: CAWSQGGSSYEQYF
DNA: TGTGCCTGGAGTCAGGGCGGGAGCTCCTACGAGCAGTACTTC

V: TRBV19
J: TRBJ2-7
size: NA
D: TRBD2
CDR3: CASSMVRLAGVSSYEQYF
DNA: TGTGCCAGTAGTATGGTACGGCTAGCGGGGGTCAGCTCCTACGAGCAGTACTTC

V: TRBV7-2
J: TRBJ2-5
size: NA
D: NA
CDR3: CASSLGGGSGETQYF
DNA: TGTGCCAGCAGCTTAGGTGGAGGCAGTGGGGAGACCCAGTACTTC

V: TRBV19
J: TRBJ2-2
size: NA
D: NA
CDR3: CASSTPSVVSGELFF
DNA: TGTGCCAGTAGTACACCTAGCGTAGTCTCCGGGGAGCTGTTTTTT

V: TRBV30
J: TRBJ2-1
size: NA
D: TRBD1
CDR3: CAWRNSYGAGGTRNNEQFF
DNA: TGTGCCTGGAGGAACTCTTATGGAGCAGGGGGAACCAGAAACAATGAGCAGTTCTTC

V: TRBV30
J: TRBJ2-1
size: NA
D: NA
CDR3: CAWSVTGLWEYNEQFF
DNA: TGTGCCTGGAGTGTAACCGGACTTTGGGAGTACAATGAGCAGTTCTTC

V: TRBV19
J: TRBJ1-2
size: NA
D: NA
CDR3: CASSPRGTNYGYTF
DNA: TGTGCCAGTAGTCCTAGGGGAACTAACTATGGCTACACCTTC

V: TRBV5-4
J: TRBJ1-2
size: NA
D: NA
CDR3: CASSLESDYSGYTF
DNA: TGTGCCAGCAGCTTGGAGTCAGATTATTCTGGCTACACCTTC

V: TRBV7-7
J: TRBJ2-5
size: NA
D: NA
CDR3: CASSSVLGWEETQYF
DNA: TGTGCCAGCAGCTCAGTACTAGGTTGGGAGGAGACCCAGTACTTC

V: TRBV29-1
J: TRBJ2-1
size: NA
D: TRBD2
CDR3: CSVEVLSGRDHEQFF
DNA: TGCAGCGTTGAAGTGTTGAGCGGGAGGGACCATGAGCAGTTCTTC

V: TRBV11-2
J: TRBJ2-7
size: NA
D: TRBD2
CDR3: CASSPLGGRGYEQYF
DNA: TGTGCCAGCAGCCCCTTGGGAGGGAGAGGGTACGAGCAGTACTTC

V: TRBV28
J: TRBJ1-3
size: NA
D: NA
CDR3: CASIGSSSGNTIYF
DNA: TGTGCCAGCATCGGGTCCAGCTCAGGAAACACCATATATTTT

V: TRBV5-6
J: TRBJ1-4
size: NA
D: TRBD1
CDR3: CASTWTGGNEKLFF
DNA: TGTGCCAGCACCTGGACAGGAGGAAATGAAAAACTGTTTTTT

V: TRBV25-1
J: TRBJ1-2
size: NA
D: TRBD1
CDR3: CASNPAGGGYGYTF
DNA: TGTGCCAGCAACCCGGCAGGGGGCGGCTATGGCTACACCTTC